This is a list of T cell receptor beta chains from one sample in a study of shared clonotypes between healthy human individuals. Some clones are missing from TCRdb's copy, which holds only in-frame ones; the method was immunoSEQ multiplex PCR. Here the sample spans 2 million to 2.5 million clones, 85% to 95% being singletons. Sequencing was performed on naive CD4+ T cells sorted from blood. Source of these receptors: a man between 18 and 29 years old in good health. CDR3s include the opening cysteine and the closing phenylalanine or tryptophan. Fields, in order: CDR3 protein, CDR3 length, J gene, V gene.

CDR3 protein: CASSFAGGLGNEQFF
CDR3 length: 15
J gene: TRBJ2-1
V gene: TRBV6-1

CDR3 protein: CASSLGELETQYF
CDR3 length: 13
J gene: TRBJ2-5
V gene: TRBV11-2

CDR3 protein: CATSDPNSPLHF
CDR3 length: 12
J gene: TRBJ1-6
V gene: TRBV15

CDR3 protein: CASSGTGFNQPQHF
CDR3 length: 14
J gene: TRBJ1-5
V gene: TRBV25-1

CDR3 protein: CASSSAAGSIYEQYF
CDR3 length: 15
J gene: TRBJ2-7
V gene: TRBV4-2

CDR3 protein: CASREELLSGSPLHF
CDR3 length: 15
J gene: TRBJ1-6
V gene: TRBV5-1

CDR3 protein: CASSPQGIINEQFF
CDR3 length: 14
J gene: TRBJ2-1
V gene: TRBV28

CDR3 protein: CASSFSRVTEAFF
CDR3 length: 13
J gene: TRBJ1-1
V gene: TRBV7-3

CDR3 protein: CASSYRDRAYEQYF
CDR3 length: 14
J gene: TRBJ2-7
V gene: TRBV6-5

CDR3 protein: CASSSATITNEQFF
CDR3 length: 14
J gene: TRBJ2-1
V gene: TRBV27

CDR3 protein: CASSRDTGELFF
CDR3 length: 12
J gene: TRBJ2-2
V gene: TRBV10-1

CDR3 protein: CASSYSAGVKGQPQHF
CDR3 length: 16
J gene: TRBJ1-5
V gene: TRBV6-5

CDR3 protein: CAWSSQGEITPLHF
CDR3 length: 14
J gene: TRBJ1-6
V gene: TRBV30

CDR3 protein: CASSPILAGGETQYF
CDR3 length: 15
J gene: TRBJ2-5
V gene: TRBV2

CDR3 protein: CASSESRGYGYTF
CDR3 length: 13
J gene: TRBJ1-2
V gene: TRBV2

CDR3 protein: CASSQGDSNTGELFF
CDR3 length: 15
J gene: TRBJ2-2
V gene: TRBV4-3

CDR3 protein: CASSPRWGFYGYTF
CDR3 length: 14
J gene: TRBJ1-2
V gene: TRBV28

CDR3 protein: CASSPRDGSLGYTF
CDR3 length: 14
J gene: TRBJ1-2
V gene: TRBV27

CDR3 protein: CASSLSGANVLTF
CDR3 length: 13
J gene: TRBJ2-6
V gene: TRBV27

CDR3 protein: CATKAGVGQPQHF
CDR3 length: 13
J gene: TRBJ1-5
V gene: TRBV19

CDR3 protein: CASSLGTDYGYTF
CDR3 length: 13
J gene: TRBJ1-2
V gene: TRBV5-1

CDR3 protein: CASSLGPQETQYF
CDR3 length: 13
J gene: TRBJ2-5
V gene: TRBV6-5

CDR3 protein: CASSETHSHLGLGRETQYF
CDR3 length: 19
J gene: TRBJ2-5
V gene: TRBV6-1

CDR3 protein: CASISGTSSYEQYF
CDR3 length: 14
J gene: TRBJ2-7
V gene: TRBV7-9

CDR3 protein: CASRWGTGSNQPQHF
CDR3 length: 15
J gene: TRBJ1-5
V gene: TRBV5-1

CDR3 protein: CASSARGTAEFSYNSPLHF
CDR3 length: 19
J gene: TRBJ1-6
V gene: TRBV6-1

CDR3 protein: CASSPDRGRGNTIYF
CDR3 length: 15
J gene: TRBJ1-3
V gene: TRBV11-2

CDR3 protein: CASSLSSLNQPQHF
CDR3 length: 14
J gene: TRBJ1-5
V gene: TRBV5-5

CDR3 protein: CASSPQVTIAKNIQYF
CDR3 length: 16
J gene: TRBJ2-4
V gene: TRBV5-1

CDR3 protein: CASSVGGVILTEAFF
CDR3 length: 15
J gene: TRBJ1-1
V gene: TRBV10-2

CDR3 protein: CASSASPGQEGYTF
CDR3 length: 14
J gene: TRBJ1-2
V gene: TRBV28

CDR3 protein: CASSSGTVNPTGEQFF
CDR3 length: 16
J gene: TRBJ2-1
V gene: TRBV5-1

CDR3 protein: CASSEKGSYEQYF
CDR3 length: 13
J gene: TRBJ2-7
V gene: TRBV6-1

CDR3 protein: CASTARRNQPQHF
CDR3 length: 13
J gene: TRBJ1-5
V gene: TRBV28

CDR3 protein: CASSFRGTDTQYF
CDR3 length: 13
J gene: TRBJ2-3
V gene: TRBV7-3

CDR3 protein: CASSEGSGTAYEQYF
CDR3 length: 15
J gene: TRBJ2-7
V gene: TRBV9

CDR3 protein: CAISEGSGEAGEQFF
CDR3 length: 15
J gene: TRBJ2-1
V gene: TRBV10-3

CDR3 protein: CASSPRTGKAYEQYF
CDR3 length: 15
J gene: TRBJ2-7
V gene: TRBV28

CDR3 protein: CASSRRDREVSPLHF
CDR3 length: 15
J gene: TRBJ1-6
V gene: TRBV6-1

CDR3 protein: CASSTGTGDGNSPLHF
CDR3 length: 16
J gene: TRBJ1-6
V gene: TRBV19

CDR3 protein: CANGQGRALAKNIQYF
CDR3 length: 16
J gene: TRBJ2-4
V gene: TRBV7-3

CDR3 protein: CASSLAGTDTQYF
CDR3 length: 13
J gene: TRBJ2-3
V gene: TRBV11-2

CDR3 protein: CASSLDLLSYEQYF
CDR3 length: 14
J gene: TRBJ2-7
V gene: TRBV5-1

CDR3 protein: CASSLEPGTGKTGELFF
CDR3 length: 17
J gene: TRBJ2-2
V gene: TRBV5-1

CDR3 protein: CASSFRRALSTDTQYF
CDR3 length: 16
J gene: TRBJ2-3
V gene: TRBV7-9

CDR3 protein: CASSPKGSGPTGELFF
CDR3 length: 16
J gene: TRBJ2-2
V gene: TRBV9

CDR3 protein: CASSVADTPNYGYTF
CDR3 length: 15
J gene: TRBJ1-2
V gene: TRBV9

CDR3 protein: CASSRTSGGYEQYF
CDR3 length: 14
J gene: TRBJ2-7
V gene: TRBV7-3

CDR3 protein: CATSLPSGAGYGYTF
CDR3 length: 15
J gene: TRBJ1-2
V gene: TRBV15

CDR3 protein: CASSQEGPGSNEKLFF
CDR3 length: 16
J gene: TRBJ1-4
V gene: TRBV4-3

CDR3 protein: CAIGRLDGNEQFF
CDR3 length: 13
J gene: TRBJ2-1
V gene: TRBV10-3